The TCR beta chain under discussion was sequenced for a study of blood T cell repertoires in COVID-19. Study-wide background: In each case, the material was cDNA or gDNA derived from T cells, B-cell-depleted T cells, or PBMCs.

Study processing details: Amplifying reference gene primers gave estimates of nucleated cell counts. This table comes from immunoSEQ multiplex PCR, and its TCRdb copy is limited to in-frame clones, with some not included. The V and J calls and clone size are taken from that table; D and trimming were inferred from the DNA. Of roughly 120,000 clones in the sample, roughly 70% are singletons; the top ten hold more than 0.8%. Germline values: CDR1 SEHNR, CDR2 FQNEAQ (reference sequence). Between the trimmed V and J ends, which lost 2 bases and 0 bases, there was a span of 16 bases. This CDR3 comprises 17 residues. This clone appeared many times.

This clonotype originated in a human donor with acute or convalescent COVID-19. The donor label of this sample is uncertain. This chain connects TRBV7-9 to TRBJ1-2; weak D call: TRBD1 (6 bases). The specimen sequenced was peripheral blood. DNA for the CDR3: TGTGCCAGCAGCTTACGACAGGAACCAAGAGCTAACTATGGCTACACCTTC. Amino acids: CASSLRQEPRANYGYTF.